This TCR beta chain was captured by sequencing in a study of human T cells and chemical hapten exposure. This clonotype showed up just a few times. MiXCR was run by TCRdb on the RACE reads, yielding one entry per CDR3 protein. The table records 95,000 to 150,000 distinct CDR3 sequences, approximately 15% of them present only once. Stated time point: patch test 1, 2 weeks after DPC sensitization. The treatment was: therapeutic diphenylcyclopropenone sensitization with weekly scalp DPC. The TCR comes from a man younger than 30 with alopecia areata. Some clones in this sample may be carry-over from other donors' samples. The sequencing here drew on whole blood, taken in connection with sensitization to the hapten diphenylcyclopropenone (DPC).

The CDR3 loop reads CASSPTEGLQPQHF. Here the CDR3 DNA reads TGTGCCAGCTCACCAACCGAAGGGTTGCAGCCCCAGCATTTT. J is TRBJ1-5 and V is TRBV18; D ambiguous. The germline V gene encodes CDR1 KGHSH and CDR2 LQKENI. V was pared by 2 bases and J by 7 bases, with 12 bases between. CDR3 length: 14 residues.